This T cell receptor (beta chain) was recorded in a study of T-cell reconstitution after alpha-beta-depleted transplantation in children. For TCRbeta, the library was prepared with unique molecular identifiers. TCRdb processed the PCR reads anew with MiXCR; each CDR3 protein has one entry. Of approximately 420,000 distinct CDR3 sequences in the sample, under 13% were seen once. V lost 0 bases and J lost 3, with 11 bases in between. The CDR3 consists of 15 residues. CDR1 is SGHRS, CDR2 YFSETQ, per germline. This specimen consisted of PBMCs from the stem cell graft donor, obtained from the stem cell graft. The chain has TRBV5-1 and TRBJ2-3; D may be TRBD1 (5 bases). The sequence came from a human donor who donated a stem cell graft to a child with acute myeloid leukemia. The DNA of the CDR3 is TGCGCCAGCAGCTTGGCCGATGGACATACAGATACGCAGTATTTT. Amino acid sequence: CASSLADGHTDTQYF. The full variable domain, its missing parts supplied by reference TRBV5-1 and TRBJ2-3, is KAGVTQTPRYLIKTRGQQVTLSCSPISGHRSVSWYQQTPGQGLQFLFEYFSETQRNKGNFPGRFSGRQFSNSRSEMNVSTLELGDSALYLCASSLADGHTDTQYFGPGTRLTVL.